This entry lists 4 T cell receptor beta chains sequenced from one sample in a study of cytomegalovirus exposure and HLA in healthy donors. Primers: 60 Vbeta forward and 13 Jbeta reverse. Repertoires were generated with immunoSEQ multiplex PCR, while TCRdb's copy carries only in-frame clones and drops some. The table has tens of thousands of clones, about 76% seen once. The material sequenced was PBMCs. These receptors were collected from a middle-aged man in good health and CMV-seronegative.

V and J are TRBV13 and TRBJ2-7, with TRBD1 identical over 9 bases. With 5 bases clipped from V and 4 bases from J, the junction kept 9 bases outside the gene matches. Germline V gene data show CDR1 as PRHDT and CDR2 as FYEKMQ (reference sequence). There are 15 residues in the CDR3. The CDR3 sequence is CASSHQDRGIYEQYF. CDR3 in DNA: TGTGCCAGCAGCCACCAGGACAGGGGCATATACGAGCAGTACTTC.

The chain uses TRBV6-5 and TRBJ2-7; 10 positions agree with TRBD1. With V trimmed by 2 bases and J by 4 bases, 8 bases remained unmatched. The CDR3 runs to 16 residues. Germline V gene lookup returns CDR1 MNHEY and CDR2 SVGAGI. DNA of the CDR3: TGTGCCAGCAGTTACAGCCACTCGGGACAGGGGTACGAGCAGTACTTC. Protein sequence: CASSYSHSGQGYEQYF.

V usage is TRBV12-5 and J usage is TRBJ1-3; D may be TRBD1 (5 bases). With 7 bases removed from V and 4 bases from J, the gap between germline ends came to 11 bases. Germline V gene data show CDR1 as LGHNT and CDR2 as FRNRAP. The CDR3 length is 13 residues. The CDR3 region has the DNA TGTGCTAGTGATCAGGGAGGGGGAAACACCATATATTTT. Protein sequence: CASDQGGGNTIYF. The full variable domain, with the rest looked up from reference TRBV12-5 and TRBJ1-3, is DARVTQTPRHKVTEMGQEVTMRCQPILGHNTVFWYRQTMMQGLELLAYFRNRAPLDDSGMPKDRFSAEMPDATLATLKIQPSEPRDSAVYFCASDQGGGNTIYFGEGSWLTVV.

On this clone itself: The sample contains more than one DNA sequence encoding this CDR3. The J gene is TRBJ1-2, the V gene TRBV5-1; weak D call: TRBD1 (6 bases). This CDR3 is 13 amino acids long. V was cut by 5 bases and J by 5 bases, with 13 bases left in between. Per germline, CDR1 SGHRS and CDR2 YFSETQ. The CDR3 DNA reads TGCGCCAGCAGTTGGGACAAAACTTATGGCTACACCTTC. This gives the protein CASSWDKTYGYTF.